This T cell receptor (beta chain) comes out of a study of human T cells and chemical hapten exposure. Study context: Small differences in pooled library volume mainly drove the variation in TCR yields per sample.

Trimming took 8 bases from V and 3 from J; bases not matched to a gene: 7. This CDR3 region has 16 residues. CDR1 and CDR2 from the germline V gene are ENHRY and SYGVKD. Single cDNA molecules in the library carried unique molecular identifiers attached during preparation. In the original analysis: With a range of about 23,224 to 750,000, the median per sample was 95,638 TCRs. MiXCR, applied by TCRdb to the RACE reads, yields one record per CDR3 protein. TCRdb, rather than the study authors, made the V and J calls. The data contain 130,000 or so distinct CDR3 sequences, approximately 9.1% of them singletons. This clonotype was picked up many times. The time point is: healthy volunteer bleed at 2 weeks. Blood, whole and unfractionated, served as the source for total RNA extraction.

The TCR comes from a male donor in good health. Some clones in this sample may be carry-over from other donors' samples. The rearrangement links TRBV10-3 to TRBJ2-3; 14 bases match TRBD2. Sequenced input: whole blood. CDR3 nucleotide sequence: TGTGCCATCGCAGGGACTAGCGGGAGCGGGACAGATACGCAGTATTTT. This sequence encodes CAIAGTSGSGTDTQYF.